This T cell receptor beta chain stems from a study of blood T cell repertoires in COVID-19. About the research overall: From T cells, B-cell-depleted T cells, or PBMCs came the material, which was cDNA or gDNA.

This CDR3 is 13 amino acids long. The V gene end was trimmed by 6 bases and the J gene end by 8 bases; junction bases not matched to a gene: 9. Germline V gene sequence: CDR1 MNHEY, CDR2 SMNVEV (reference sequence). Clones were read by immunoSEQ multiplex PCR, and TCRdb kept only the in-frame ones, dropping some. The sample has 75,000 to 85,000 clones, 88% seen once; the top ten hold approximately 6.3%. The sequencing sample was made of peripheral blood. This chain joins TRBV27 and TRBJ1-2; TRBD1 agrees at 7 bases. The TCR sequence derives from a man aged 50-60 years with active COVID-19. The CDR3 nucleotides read TGTGCCAGCAGACGAATCACAGGGGAGGGCTACACCTTC. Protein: CASRRITGEGYTF.